This T cell receptor (beta chain) was documented in a study of shared clonotypes between healthy human individuals. General study points: Memory subsets generally showed lower estimated richness than naive subsets.

This table comes from immunoSEQ multiplex PCR, and its TCRdb copy is limited to in-frame clones, with some not included. The profile covers roughly 1.5 million clones, with approximately 98% appearing a single time and about 0.45% taken by the ten largest. CDR1 and CDR2 (germline): SEHNR, FQNEAQ (reference sequence). The J segment lost 3 bases and the V segment lost 4 bases, leaving 7 bases of the junction unmatched. The CDR3 runs to 15 residues. With regard to this clone: Its target is unknown.

This receptor was identified in a man younger than 40 in good health. This rearrangement joins TRBV7-9 to TRBJ2-7, with 9 bases lining up with TRBD2. Material: naive CD4+ T cells sorted from blood. Subset described: CD45RA+ positively selected. CDR3 region: CASSYLAGVYYEQYF. CDR3 bases: TGTGCCAGCAGCTACTTAGCGGGAGTTTACTACGAGCAGTACTTC.